One and the same sample provided the 17 T cell receptor beta chains below, sequenced in a study of blood T cell repertoires in COVID-19. The protocol was immunoSEQ multiplex PCR, while the TCRdb copy is restricted to in-frame clones and leaves out a portion. The sample includes tens of thousands of clones, roughly 80% of them seen just once. The sequenced material came from peripheral blood. The receptors come from a woman older than 75 with acute or convalescent COVID-19.

As to this clone: Other DNA sequences in the same sample also yield this CDR3. The CDR3 sequence is CSATGTSGINEQFF. CDR3 sequence (DNA): TGCAGCGCTACAGGGACTAGCGGGATTAATGAGCAGTTCTTC. The gene calls are TRBV29-1 and TRBJ2-1, with 13 bases lining up with TRBD2. This CDR3 comprises 14 residues. CDR1 and CDR2 from the germline V gene are SQVTM and ANQGSEA. The J segment lost 7 bases and the V segment lost 7 bases, leaving 7 bases of the junction unmatched.

The genes are TRBV19 and TRBJ2-1, with TRBD2 matching over 13 bases. In germline, CDR1 is LNHDA, CDR2 SQIVND (reference sequence). V lost 6 bases to trimming and J lost 10 bases; unmatched junction nucleotides: 9. The CDR3 consists of 15 residues. The CDR3 DNA sequence: TGTGCCAGTAGCACCGGGACTAGCGGGACTGGAGAGCAGTTCTTC. This translates into CASSTGTSGTGEQFF.

This chain joins TRBV2 and TRBJ2-7, with 7 bases that match TRBD2. CDR3 length: 11 residues. The germline CDR1 and CDR2 sequences are SNHLY and FYNNEI. Trimming removed 8 bases from V and 2 bases from J; junction bases left unmatched: 0. CDR3 sequence: CASGTTYEQYF. The CDR3 DNA reads as TGTGCCAGCGGGACTACCTACGAGCAGTACTTC.

This clone was recorded a few times. The chain combines TRBV7-2 with TRBJ2-7; TRBD2 matches 10 bases. V was clipped by 5 bases and J by 4 bases; unmatched bases: 5. The CDR3 is made up of 14 amino acids. CDR1 and CDR2 from the germline V gene are SGHTA and FQGNSA. The CDR3 sequence: CASSPWTSGYEQYF. CDR3 sequence (DNA): TGTGCCAGCAGCCCATGGACTAGCGGTTACGAGCAGTACTTC.

This clone was picked up a small number of times. The CDR3 region is CASSFSGYEQYF. The CDR3 DNA reads TGCGCCAGCAGCTTTTCAGGCTACGAGCAGTACTTC. The rearrangement uses TRBV5-1 and TRBJ2-7; no firm D call. Deletions cut 2 bases from V and 3 bases from J, with 6 bases between. This CDR3 contains 12 residues. Looked up from germline, CDR1 is SGHRS and CDR2 is YFSETQ.

This clone was observed a handful of times. This sequence joins TRBV24-1 and TRBJ2-3, with D perhaps matching TRBD1 (6 bases). V lost 6 bases and J 5 bases, leaving 17 bases between the germline ends. The CDR3 contains 15 residues. Per the germline V gene, CDR1 is KGHDR and CDR2 is SFDVKD. The CDR3 bases are TGTGCCACCAGTCTGGGACAAAGCGAGGTAGATACGCAGTATTTT. This encodes CATSLGQSEVDTQYF.

This rearrangement joins TRBV5-5 to TRBJ1-4, with 7 bases aligning to TRBD1. J lost 4 bases, V lost 4 bases, and 10 bases had no gene match. The germline CDR1 and CDR2 sequences are SGHKS and YYEKEE (reference sequence). The CDR3 totals 16 residues. CDR3 bases: TGTGCCAGCAGCAGGAGAGGGACAGAGAGTAATGAAAAACTGTTTTTT. Protein sequence: CASSRRGTESNEKLFF.

The V gene is TRBV6-5, the J gene TRBJ2-1, with TRBD2 matching over 11 bases. The CDR3 length is 15 residues. CDR1 is MNHEY, CDR2 SVGAGI, per germline. With V trimmed by 6 bases and J by 4 bases, 5 bases remained unmatched. The CDR3 loop reads CASRGLADPYNEQFF. CDR3 sequence (DNA): TGTGCCAGCAGGGGACTAGCGGACCCATACAATGAGCAGTTCTTC.

This chain connects TRBV5-1 to TRBJ2-5; 14 bases are a match to TRBD2. The CDR3 runs 17 residues. Germline V gene sequence: CDR1 SGHRS, CDR2 YFSETQ. V lost 2 bases, J lost 4 bases, and 7 bases stayed unmatched. The CDR3 loop reads CASSFGVTSGRGETQYF. The CDR3 region has the DNA TGCGCCAGCAGCTTCGGGGTGACTAGCGGGAGGGGAGAGACCCAGTACTTC.

The CDR3 DNA reads as TGTGCCAGCAGCCAAGACTGGAACACTGAAGCTTTCTTT. Encoded protein: CASSQDWNTEAFF. This sequence joins TRBV14 and TRBJ1-1; D not certain. CDR3 length: 13 residues. The V and J ends lost 0 bases and 1 base respectively, with 3 bases between them. CDR1 SGHDN and CDR2 FVKESK come from the germline V gene. The variable domain in full, completed from reference TRBV14 and TRBJ1-1, reads EAGVTQFPSHSVIEKGQTVTLRCDPISGHDNLYWYRRVMGKEIKFLLHFVKESKQDESGMPNNRFLAERTGGTYSTLKVQPAELEDSGVYFCASSQDWNTEAFFGQGTRLTVV.

With respect to this clone: Other DNA sequences within the sample encode an identical CDR3. The chain links TRBV9 to TRBJ2-3; D gene ambiguous. V lost 0 bases and J 0 bases, leaving 5 bases between the germline ends. The CDR3 covers 14 residues. Germline CDR1 reads SGDLS; CDR2 reads YYNGEE. In DNA, the CDR3 is TGTGCCAGCAGCGTAGCTTTAAGCACAGATACGCAGTATTTT. This codes for CASSVALSTDTQYF.

This clone has just one count. The rearrangement uses TRBV30 and TRBJ1-1; D is perhaps TRBD1 (5 bases). The germline V and J ends were trimmed by 4 bases and 1 base, with 10 bases remaining between them. Germline V gives CDR1 GTSNPN, CDR2 SVGIG (reference sequence). CDR3 length: 13 amino acids. The CDR3 here is CAWKKGSNTEAFF. The CDR3 coding sequence is TGTGCCTGGAAGAAGGGGTCGAACACTGAAGCTTTCTTT.

This chain links TRBV5-6 with TRBJ2-1; 12 nucleotides agree with TRBD2. V was clipped by 0 bases and J by 10 bases; unmatched bases: 5. The CDR3 sequence is 15 residues long. Germline V gene sequence: CDR1 SGHDT, CDR2 YYEEEE. CDR3 in amino acids: CASSLGYGLAGEQFF. The DNA of the CDR3 is TGTGCCAGCAGCTTGGGGTATGGACTAGCGGGAGAGCAGTTCTTC.

The V call is TRBV5-1, the J call TRBJ2-7; 9 bases line up with TRBD1. This CDR3 has 16 residues. V gave up 0 bases and J gave up 0 bases; unmatched junction bases: 4. Germline CDR1 is SGHRS and CDR2 is YFSETQ. CDR3 sequence: CASSLAGTGTSYEQYF. CDR3 nucleotide sequence: TGCGCCAGCAGCTTGGCCGGGACAGGGACCTCCTACGAGCAGTACTTC.

The chain links TRBV9 to TRBJ2-2; a possible D gene is TRBD2 (5 bases). Trimming pared 3 bases from V and 6 bases from J, leaving 12 bases between. This CDR3 is 14 amino acids long. Germline V lookup: CDR1 SGDLS, CDR2 YYNGEE. In DNA, the CDR3 is TGTGCCAGCAGCGAACTAGTAGTCCCCGGGGAGCTGTTTTTT. Its protein product is CASSELVVPGELFF.

The V gene is TRBV6-1, the J gene TRBJ1-2; 9 positions agree with TRBD1. J gave up 6 bases and V 3 bases, and 8 bases lay outside the gene matches. The V gene's germline CDR1 is MNHNS and CDR2 SASEGT. There are 15 residues in the CDR3. CDR3 nucleotide sequence: TGTGCCAGCAGTGACAACAGGGGGCCGGCTGATGGCTACACCTTC. Its protein product is CASSDNRGPADGYTF.

V gene TRBV11-2 combines with J gene TRBJ2-5, with D possibly matching TRBD2 (7 bases). Trimming left V 4 bases short and J 2 bases short, with 20 bases between. CDR3 size: 17 residues. Germline V gene data show CDR1 as SGHAT and CDR2 as FQNNGV. This CDR3 is CASSSGGRGTDQETQYF. The CDR3 DNA is TGTGCCAGCAGCTCGGGGGGCCGCGGGACGGATCAAGAGACCCAGTACTTC.